This T cell receptor (beta chain) stems from a study of CD8+ T cells in alopecia areata. Cell sorting was applied to PBMCs, and CD4+ and CD8+ T cells were collected. The sequencing template was cDNA reverse transcribed from extracted RNA. The table came from immunoSEQ multiplex PCR; TCRdb's copy has only in-frame clones and leaves some out. The sample lists 98,000 or so clones, approximately 63% occurring once. Source material: CD8+ T cells sorted from blood. The receptor was isolated from a human donor in good health.

CDR3 bases: TGTGCCAGCAGCAGATTAGCGGGGGGGCCCTACAATGAGCAGTTCTTC. Protein: CASSRLAGGPYNEQFF. The chain employs TRBV7-9 and TRBJ2-1; 11 bases agree with TRBD2. CDR3 length: 16 residues. V trimming: 5 bases; J trimming: 2 bases; junction bases outside the gene matches: 5. CDR1 SEHNR and CDR2 FQNEAQ come from the germline V gene (reference sequence).